One sample yielded the 25 T cell receptor beta chains listed below, sequenced in a study of cytomegalovirus exposure and HLA in healthy donors listed by TCRdb under 2017. The receptor library was made with the immunoSEQ multiplex PCR assay. Entries here come from immuneACCESS through TCRdb and include only in-frame sequences with V and J called. Some clones fail to appear in such tables; in the studies checked, an unresolved V gene covers under half of the shortfall, and the cause of the remainder is unknown. Counted in this sample were approximately 300,000 clones; roughly 90% of them appeared once. In total, the top ten clones hold over 1% of the sample. The sample consisted of PBMCs. The receptors were sampled from a woman in her thirties in good health and CMV-seropositive.

The chain employs TRBV4-3 and TRBJ2-7; 10 bases are a match to TRBD2. CDR3 size: 17 residues. V shed 2 bases and J 4 bases; nucleotides not matched to a gene: 11. Germline CDR1 LGHNA, CDR2 YSLEER. The CDR3 DNA is TGCGCCAGCAGCCAAACTTCGTCGCCACTAGCGGGGTACGAGCAGTACTTC. This gives the protein CASSQTSSPLAGYEQYF.

This rearrangement joins TRBV5-1 to TRBJ1-1; TRBD1 agrees at 7 bases. V gave up 0 bases and J gave up 5 bases; unmatched junction bases: 4. Germline CDR1 and CDR2: SGHRS and YFSETQ. CDR3 size: 14 residues. The CDR3 reads CASSLGQGVTEAFF. The CDR3 DNA reads TGCGCCAGCAGCTTGGGTCAGGGGGTGACTGAAGCTTTCTTT.

The chain recombines TRBV4-3 with TRBJ2-7; D is perhaps TRBD2 (5 bases). Per germline, CDR1 LGHNA and CDR2 YSLEER. The CDR3 extends over 15 amino acids. Trimming shortened V by 0 bases and J by 5 bases, and 14 bases separated the two germline ends. In DNA, the CDR3 is TGCGCCAGCAGCCAAGAAACAATGTCCGGGGACGAGCAGTACTTC. This translates into CASSQETMSGDEQYF.

CDR3 nucleotides: TGCGCCAGCAGCCGCCACGGGACAGAGGAAGAGACCCAGTACTTC. Translated: CASSRHGTEEETQYF. The V and J genes are TRBV4-3 and TRBJ2-5; 7 nucleotides match TRBD1. The germline V gene has CDR1 LGHNA and CDR2 YSLEER. V was pared by 4 bases and J by 3 bases, with 8 bases of the junction left unmatched. The CDR3 runs 15 residues.

The chain joins TRBV27 to TRBJ2-3; D possibly corresponds to TRBD2 (5 bases). The CDR3 length is 15 residues. Trimming left V 6 bases short and J 0 bases short, with 13 bases between. The V gene's germline CDR1 is MNHEY and CDR2 SMNVEV (reference sequence). CDR3: CASSYAGISTDTQYF. The CDR3 DNA reads TGTGCCAGCAGCTACGCCGGGATTAGCACAGATACGCAGTATTTT.

This sequence joins TRBV7-2 and TRBJ1-2; perhaps TRBD1 as D (6 bases). The length of the CDR3 is 16 residues. With 0 bases removed from V and 6 bases from J, the gap between germline ends came to 17 bases. Germline CDR1 SGHTA, CDR2 FQGNSA. CDR3 in amino acids: CASSLASGVRADGYTF. CDR3 sequence (DNA): TGTGCCAGCAGCTTAGCGTCAGGGGTAAGAGCCGATGGCTACACCTTC.

The J gene is TRBJ2-7, the V gene TRBV29-1; D perhaps matches TRBD2 (6 bases). V gave up 2 bases and J gave up 1 base, with 18 bases separating them. CDR3 length: 16 residues. Germline V lookup: CDR1 SQVTM, CDR2 ANQGSEA. The CDR3 loop reads CSVEYLGGGRSYEQYF. CDR3 in DNA: TGCAGCGTTGAATACTTGGGGGGAGGCAGGTCCTACGAGCAGTACTTC.

V is TRBV25-1 and J is TRBJ2-7; the D is unclear. Trimming stripped 0 bases from V and 2 bases from J, with 2 bases between. CDR1 is MGHDK, CDR2 SYGVNS, per germline. The CDR3 sequence is 12 residues long. CDR3 residues: CASSEYPYEQYF. For the CDR3, the DNA is TGTGCCAGCAGTGAATACCCCTACGAGCAGTACTTC.

V usage is TRBV6-5 and J usage is TRBJ2-2; D is possibly TRBD2 (5 bases). Between the trimmed V and J ends, which lost 7 bases and 2 bases, there was a span of 11 bases. Germline V gives CDR1 MNHEY, CDR2 SVGAGI. This CDR3 region has 14 residues. Written as DNA, the CDR3 is TGTGCCAGCACCCTAGCAAAAAACACCGGGGAGCTGTTTTTT. Its protein is CASTLAKNTGELFF.

The chain has TRBV7-6 and TRBJ1-2; weak D call: TRBD1 (6 bases). V was trimmed by 5 bases and J by 8 bases, leaving 15 bases between them. The CDR3 extends over 13 amino acids. Germline V gene data show CDR1 as SGHVS and CDR2 as FNYEAQ. The CDR3 loop reads CASSPPGHGGYTF. Written as DNA, the CDR3 is TGTGCCAGCAGCCCACCGGGACATGGGGGCTACACCTTC.

The chain has TRBV2 and TRBJ2-5; D may be TRBD1 (7 bases). Deletions cut 6 bases from V and 4 bases from J, with 12 bases between. The germline CDR1 and CDR2 sequences are SNHLY and FYNNEI. The CDR3 spans 13 residues. DNA of the CDR3: TGTGCCAGCAGCCACAGGGGAGGAGAGACCCAGTACTTC. Protein product: CASSHRGGETQYF.

This chain uses TRBV9 with TRBJ2-7; 7 bases match TRBD2. The length of the CDR3 is 15 residues. Per germline, CDR1 SGDLS and CDR2 YYNGEE. J was trimmed by 6 bases and V by 3 bases; bases with no gene match: 12. The CDR3 is CASSARTSDRGEQYF. CDR3 nucleotide sequence: TGTGCCAGCAGCGCCAGGACTAGTGACCGAGGCGAGCAGTACTTC.

The rearrangement links TRBV28 to TRBJ1-2; 7 bases line up with TRBD1. The germline V gene has CDR1 MDHEN and CDR2 SYDVKM. The CDR3 extends over 15 amino acids. After removal of 5 bases from V and 4 bases from J, the junction contained 10 bases not matched to a gene. The CDR3 loop reads CASSNSGGRSYGYTF. The CDR3 nucleotides read TGTGCCAGCAGTAATTCAGGGGGTCGGAGCTATGGCTACACCTTC.

The chain employs TRBV2 and TRBJ1-5; D unresolved. Germline V gives CDR1 SNHLY, CDR2 FYNNEI. Trimming cost V 6 bases and J 0 bases, with 3 bases left between them. The length of the CDR3 is 12 residues. CDR3 DNA sequence: TGTGCCAGCAGCGGTAGCAATCAGCCCCAGCATTTT. This translates into CASSGSNQPQHF.

The J gene is TRBJ2-3, the V gene TRBV11-1; the match to TRBD2 covers 8 bases. Germline assignment: CDR1 SGHAT and CDR2 FQDESV (reference sequence). Trimming took 5 bases from V and 7 from J; bases not matched to a gene: 17. The CDR3 is 17 amino acids. DNA of the CDR3: TGTGCCAGCAGCCCCTCGGGAGCTAGCGGGCCCATGTATACGCAGTATTTT. Its protein is CASSPSGASGPMYTQYF.

This chain connects TRBV28 to TRBJ2-7, with a possible D match to TRBD2 (5 bases). The germline V and J ends were trimmed by 3 bases and 4 bases, with 13 bases remaining between them. CDR1 is MDHEN and CDR2 is SYDVKM in the germline V gene. This CDR3 region has 14 residues. CDR3 amino acids: CASSFNLGAYEQYF. CDR3 sequence (DNA): TGTGCCAGCAGTTTCAATCTGGGAGCTTACGAGCAGTACTTC.

This chain uses TRBV11-2 with TRBJ2-5; TRBD1 might be the D (5 bases). V was trimmed by 5 bases and J by 5 bases, leaving 15 bases between them. Germline CDR1 reads SGHAT; CDR2 reads FQNNGV. The CDR3 is 14 amino acids. Here the CDR3 reads CASSRSGYFETQYF. In nucleotides, the CDR3 is TGTGCCAGCAGCCGTTCAGGGTATTTTGAGACCCAGTACTTC. Looking up the rest from reference TRBV11-2 and TRBJ2-5 gives the full variable domain: EAGVAQSPRYKIIEKRQSVAFWCNPISGHATLYWYQQILGQGPKLLIQFQNNGVVDDSQLPKDRFSAERLKGVDSTLKIQPAKLEDSAVYLCASSRSGYFETQYFGPGTRLLVL.

This rearrangement joins TRBV5-6 to TRBJ2-2; no firm D call. The CDR3 contains 15 residues. Germline V gene sequence: CDR1 SGHDT, CDR2 YYEEEE. Trimming removed 4 bases from V and 2 bases from J, with 12 bases in between. For the CDR3, the DNA is TGTGCCAGCAGCGTAGTTGGGGTTAACACCGGGGAGCTGTTTTTT. It is translated as CASSVVGVNTGELFF.

CDR3 coding DNA: TGTGCCAGTAGTTCATGGACTAGCGGGAGATTATACGAGCAGTACTTC. Translating gives CASSSWTSGRLYEQYF. J is TRBJ2-7 and V is TRBV19; the match to TRBD2 covers 13 bases. Germline V gives CDR1 LNHDA, CDR2 SQIVND (reference sequence). V was pared by 5 bases and J by 4 bases, with 8 bases of the junction left unmatched. This CDR3 comprises 16 residues.

V usage is TRBV7-2 and J usage is TRBJ2-5, with D possibly being TRBD1 (6 bases). The CDR3 loop spans 14 amino acids. CDR1 is SGHTA, CDR2 FQGNSA, per germline. V lost 5 bases and J 12 bases, leaving 22 bases between the germline ends. CDR3 loop: CASSPSRGREAEYF. The CDR3 bases are TGTGCCAGCAGCCCGAGCAGGGGCCGCGAGGCAGAGTACTTC.

The rearrangement uses TRBV5-1 and TRBJ2-5, with D hard to call. Trimming shortened V by 2 bases and J by 5 bases, and 13 bases separated the two germline ends. Germline values: CDR1 SGHRS, CDR2 YFSETQ. This CDR3 has 14 amino acids. The CDR3 DNA is TGCGCCAGCAGCTTTGGCTACCAAGGGGAGACCCAGTACTTC. This translates into CASSFGYQGETQYF.

The V gene is TRBV27, the J gene TRBJ2-2; D gene ambiguous. This CDR3 is 14 amino acids long. CDR1 and CDR2 from the germline V gene are MNHEY and SMNVEV (reference sequence). V gave up 3 bases and J gave up 6 bases, with 11 bases separating them. Here the CDR3 reads CASSFQPTAGELFF. CDR3 DNA: TGTGCCAGCAGTTTCCAACCTACGGCCGGGGAGCTGTTTTTT.

The CDR3 DNA sequence: TGTGCCAGCAGCCCCGGGACAGGCCCCCTCGAGCAGTACTTC. This encodes CASSPGTGPLEQYF. V is TRBV6-6 and J is TRBJ2-7; 8 nucleotides line up with TRBD1. CDR1 and CDR2 (germline): MNHNY, SVGAGI (reference sequence). This CDR3 has 14 residues. After removal of 6 bases from V and 6 bases from J, the junction contained 10 bases not matched to a gene.

Here the CDR3 DNA reads TGTGCCAGCAGCTTAGATCCCGGGCCACACTACGAGCAGTACTTC. This sequence encodes CASSLDPGPHYEQYF. The chain uses TRBV11-2 and TRBJ2-7; the D is unclear. This CDR3 contains 15 residues. CDR1 is SGHAT, CDR2 FQNNGV, per germline. Trimming removed 0 bases at V and 3 bases at J, with 12 bases between.

This chain links TRBV5-6 with TRBJ2-7; no reliable D call. The CDR3 consists of 13 residues. Germline V CDR1 and CDR2: SGHDT, YYEEEE. The V gene lost 6 bases and the J gene lost 0 bases, with 10 bases spanning the gap. The CDR3 DNA reads as TGTGCCAGCACCCGAGGTCGCTCCTACGAGCAGTACTTC. Translated, it gives CASTRGRSYEQYF. Full variable domain (outside the CDR3, taken from reference TRBV5-6 and TRBJ2-7): DAGVTQSPTHLIKTRGQQVTLRCSPKSGHDTVSWYQQALGQGPQFIFQYYEEEERQRGNFPDRFSGHQFPNYSSELNVNALLLGDSALYLCASTRGRSYEQYFGPGTRLTVT.